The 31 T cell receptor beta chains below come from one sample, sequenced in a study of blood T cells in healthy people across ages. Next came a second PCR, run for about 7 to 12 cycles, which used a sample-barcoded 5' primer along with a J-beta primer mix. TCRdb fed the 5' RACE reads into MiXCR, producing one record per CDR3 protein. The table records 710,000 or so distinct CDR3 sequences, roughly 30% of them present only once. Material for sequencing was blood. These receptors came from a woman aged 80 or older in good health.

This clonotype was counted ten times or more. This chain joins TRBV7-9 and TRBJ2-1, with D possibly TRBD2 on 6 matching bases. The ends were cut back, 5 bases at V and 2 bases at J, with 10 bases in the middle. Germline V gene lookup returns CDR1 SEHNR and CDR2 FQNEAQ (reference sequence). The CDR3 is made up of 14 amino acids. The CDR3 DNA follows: TGTGCCAGCAGCCTGGGACTTACCTACAATGAGCAGTTCTTC. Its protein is CASSLGLTYNEQFF.

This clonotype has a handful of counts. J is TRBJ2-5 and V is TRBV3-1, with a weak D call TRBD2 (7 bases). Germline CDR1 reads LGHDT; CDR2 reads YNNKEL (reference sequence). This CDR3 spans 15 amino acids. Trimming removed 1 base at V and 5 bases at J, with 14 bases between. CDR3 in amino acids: CASSQVGGAVETQYF. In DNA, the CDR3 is TGTGCCAGCAGCCAAGTAGGGGGGGCGGTGGAGACCCAGTACTTC.

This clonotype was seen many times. CDR3 region: CASSLGQLAGGHGQPQHF. The CDR3 bases are TGTGCCAGCAGCTTGGGACAGTTGGCAGGTGGGCACGGTCAGCCCCAGCATTTT. The chain is built from TRBV5-6 and TRBJ1-5, with D possibly TRBD1 on 5 matching bases. Germline V gives CDR1 SGHDT, CDR2 YYEEEE. The V end was cut by 0 bases, the J end by 6 bases, with 22 bases between. The CDR3 totals 18 residues.

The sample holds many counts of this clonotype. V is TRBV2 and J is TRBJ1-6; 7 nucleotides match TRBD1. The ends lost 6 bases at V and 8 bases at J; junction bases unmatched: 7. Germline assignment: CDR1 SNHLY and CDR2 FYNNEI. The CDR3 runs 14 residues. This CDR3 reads CASRVTGNDSPLHF. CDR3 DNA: TGTGCCAGCAGAGTGACAGGGAATGATTCACCCCTCCACTTT.

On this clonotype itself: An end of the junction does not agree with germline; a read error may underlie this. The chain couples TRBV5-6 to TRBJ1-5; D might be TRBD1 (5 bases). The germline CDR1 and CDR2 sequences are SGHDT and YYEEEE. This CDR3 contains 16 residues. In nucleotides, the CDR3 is TGTGCCAGCACCTTGGGGCCCAACGTCGGCAATCAGCCCCAGCATTTT. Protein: CASTLGPNVGNQPQHF.

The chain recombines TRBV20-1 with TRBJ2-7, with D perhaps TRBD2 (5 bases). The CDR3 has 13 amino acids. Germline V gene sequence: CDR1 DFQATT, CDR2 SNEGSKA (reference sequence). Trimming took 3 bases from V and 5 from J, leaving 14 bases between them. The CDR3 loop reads CSASGGPYDEQYF. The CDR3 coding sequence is TGCAGTGCTAGTGGAGGTCCATACGACGAGCAGTACTTC.

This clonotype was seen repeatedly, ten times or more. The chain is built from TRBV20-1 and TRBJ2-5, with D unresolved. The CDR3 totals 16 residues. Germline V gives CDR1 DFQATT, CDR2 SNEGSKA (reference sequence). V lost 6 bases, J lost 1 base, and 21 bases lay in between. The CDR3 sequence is CSANEEQRLSQETQYF. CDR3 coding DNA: TGCAGTGCAAACGAAGAGCAACGGTTATCCCAAGAGACCCAGTACTTC.

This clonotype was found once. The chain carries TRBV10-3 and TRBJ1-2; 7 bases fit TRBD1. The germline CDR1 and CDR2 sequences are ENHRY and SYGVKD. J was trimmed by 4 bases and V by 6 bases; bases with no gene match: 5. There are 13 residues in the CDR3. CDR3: CAIRIDRVYGYTF. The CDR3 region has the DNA TGTGCCATCAGAATAGACAGGGTCTATGGCTACACCTTC.

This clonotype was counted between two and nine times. The CDR3 is CASQPGQDTDTQYF. DNA of the CDR3: TGTGCCTCGCAGCCGGGACAGGACACAGATACGCAGTATTTT. V usage is TRBV12-3 or TRBV12-4 and J usage is TRBJ2-3, with 8 bases identical to TRBD1. V lost 11 bases to trimming and J lost 2 bases; unmatched junction nucleotides: 9. The CDR3 extends over 14 amino acids.

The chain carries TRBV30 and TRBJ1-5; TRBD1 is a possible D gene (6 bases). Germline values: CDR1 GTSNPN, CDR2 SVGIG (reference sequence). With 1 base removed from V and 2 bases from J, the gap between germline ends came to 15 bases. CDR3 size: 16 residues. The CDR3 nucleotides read TGTGCCTGGAGTGGATCGACAGGAACGCGCAATCAGCCCCAGCATTTT. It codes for CAWSGSTGTRNQPQHF.

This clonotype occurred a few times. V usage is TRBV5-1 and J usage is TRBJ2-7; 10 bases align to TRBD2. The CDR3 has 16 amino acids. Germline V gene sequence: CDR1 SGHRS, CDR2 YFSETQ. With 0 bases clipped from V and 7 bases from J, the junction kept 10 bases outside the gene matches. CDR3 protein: CASSLGTSGVGNEQYF. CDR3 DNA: TGCGCCAGCAGCTTGGGTACTAGCGGGGTTGGGAATGAGCAGTACTTC.

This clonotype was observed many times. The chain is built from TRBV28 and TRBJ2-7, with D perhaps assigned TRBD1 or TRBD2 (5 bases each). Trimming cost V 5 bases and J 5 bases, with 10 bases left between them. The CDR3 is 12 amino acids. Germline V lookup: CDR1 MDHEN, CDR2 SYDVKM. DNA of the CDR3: TGTGCCAGCAGTGGGACCCTCCACGAGCAGTACTTC. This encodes CASSGTLHEQYF.

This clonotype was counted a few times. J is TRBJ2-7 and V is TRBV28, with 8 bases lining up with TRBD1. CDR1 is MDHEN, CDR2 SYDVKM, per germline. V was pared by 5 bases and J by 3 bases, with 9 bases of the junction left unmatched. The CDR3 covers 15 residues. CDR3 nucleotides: TGTGCCAGCAGTCCCCCACAGGGGGGAATCTACGAGCAGTACTTC. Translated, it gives CASSPPQGGIYEQYF.

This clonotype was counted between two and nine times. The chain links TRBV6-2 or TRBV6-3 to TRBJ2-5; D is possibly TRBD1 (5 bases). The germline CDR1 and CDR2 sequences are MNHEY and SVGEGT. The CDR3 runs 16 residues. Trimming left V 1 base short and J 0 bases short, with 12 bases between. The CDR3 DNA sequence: TGTGCCAGCAGTTACTGGGGCGAAACGTACCAAGAGACCCAGTACTTC. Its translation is CASSYWGETYQETQYF.

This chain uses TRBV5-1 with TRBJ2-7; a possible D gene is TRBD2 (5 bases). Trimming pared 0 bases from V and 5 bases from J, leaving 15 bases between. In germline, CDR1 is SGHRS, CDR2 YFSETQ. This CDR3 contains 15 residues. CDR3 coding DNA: TGCGCCAGCAGCTTGGCCGGGGTTCGTCCCGACGAGCAGTACTTC. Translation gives CASSLAGVRPDEQYF.

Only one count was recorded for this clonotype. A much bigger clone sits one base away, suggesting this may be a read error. CDR3 nucleotide sequence: TGCAGTGCTAGAAGATTAGGACGAGCGGGGGACCCAGATACGCAGTATTTT. Its translation is CSARRLGRAGDPDTQYF. This rearrangement joins TRBV20-1 to TRBJ2-3; 8 bases are a match to TRBD2. The CDR3 is made up of 17 amino acids. Germline trimming cut 2 bases from V and 4 bases from J; bases unmatched to any gene: 14. Germline V gene data show CDR1 as DFQATT and CDR2 as SNEGSKA (reference sequence).

The CDR3 coding sequence is TGTGCCAGCAGTCACACGCTAGCCAAAAACATTCAGTACTTC. Translated, it gives CASSHTLAKNIQYF. The chain is built from TRBV28 and TRBJ2-4; D is unclear. CDR3 length: 14 residues. Trimming removed 5 bases at V and 0 bases at J, with 8 bases between. Germline CDR1 and CDR2: MDHEN and SYDVKM. Variable domain in full (rest from reference TRBV28 and TRBJ2-4): DVKVTQSSRYLVKRTGEKVFLECVQDMDHENMFWYRQDPGLGLRLIYFSYDVKMKEKGDIPEGYSVSREKKERFSLILESASTNQTSMYLCASSHTLAKNIQYFGAGTRLSVL.

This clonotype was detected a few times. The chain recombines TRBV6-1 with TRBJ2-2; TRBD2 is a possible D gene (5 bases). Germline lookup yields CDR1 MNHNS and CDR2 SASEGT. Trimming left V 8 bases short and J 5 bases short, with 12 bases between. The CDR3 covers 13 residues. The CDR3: CASGLLGTGELFF. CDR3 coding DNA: TGTGCCAGCGGACTGTTAGGTACCGGGGAGCTGTTTTTT.

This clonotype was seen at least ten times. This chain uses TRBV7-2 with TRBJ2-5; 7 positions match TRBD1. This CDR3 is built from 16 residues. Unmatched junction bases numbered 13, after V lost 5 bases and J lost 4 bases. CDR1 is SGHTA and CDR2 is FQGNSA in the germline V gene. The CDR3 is CASSPTGPLPGETQYF. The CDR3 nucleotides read TGTGCCAGCAGCCCGACAGGGCCGCTCCCCGGAGAGACCCAGTACTTC.

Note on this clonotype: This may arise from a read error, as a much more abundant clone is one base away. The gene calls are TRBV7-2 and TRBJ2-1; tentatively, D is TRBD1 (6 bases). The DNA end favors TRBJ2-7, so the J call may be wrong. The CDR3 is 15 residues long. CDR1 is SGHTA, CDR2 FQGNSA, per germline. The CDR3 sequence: CASSLARGTYNEQYF. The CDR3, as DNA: TGTGCCAGCAGCTTAGCCAGGGGTACCTACAATGAGCAGTACTTC.

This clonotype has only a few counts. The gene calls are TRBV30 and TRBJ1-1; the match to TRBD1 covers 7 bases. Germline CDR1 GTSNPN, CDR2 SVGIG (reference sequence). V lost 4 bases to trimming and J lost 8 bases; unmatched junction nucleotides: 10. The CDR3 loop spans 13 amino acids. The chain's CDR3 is CAWTRTGPTEAFF. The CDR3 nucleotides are TGTGCCTGGACGCGGACAGGACCGACCGAAGCTTTCTTT.

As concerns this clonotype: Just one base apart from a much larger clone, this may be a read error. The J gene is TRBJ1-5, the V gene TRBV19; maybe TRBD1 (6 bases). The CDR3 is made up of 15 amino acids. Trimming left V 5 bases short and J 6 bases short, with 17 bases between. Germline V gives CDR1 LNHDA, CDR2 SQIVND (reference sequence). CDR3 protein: CASSGGREGSQPQHF. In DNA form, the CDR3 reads TGTGCCAGTAGTGGGGGCAGGGAGGGGAGTCAGCCCCAGCATTTT.

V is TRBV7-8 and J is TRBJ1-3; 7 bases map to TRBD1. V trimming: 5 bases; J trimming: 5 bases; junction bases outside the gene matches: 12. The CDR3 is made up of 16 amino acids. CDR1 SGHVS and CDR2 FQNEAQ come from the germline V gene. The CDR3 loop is CASSPGDSQIRNTIYF. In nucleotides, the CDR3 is TGTGCCAGCAGCCCGGGGGACAGCCAAATAAGAAACACCATATATTTT. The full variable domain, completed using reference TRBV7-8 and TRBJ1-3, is GAGVSQSPRYKVAKRGQDVALRCDPISGHVSLFWYQQALGQGPEFLTYFQNEAQLDKSGLPSDRFFAERPEGSVSTLKIQRTQQEDSAVYLCASSPGDSQIRNTIYFGEGSWLTVV.

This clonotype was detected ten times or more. DNA for the CDR3: TGCGCCAGCACCAGAAACGGGGACAGGGTCTACGAGCAGTACTTC. Residues: CASTRNGDRVYEQYF. This chain links TRBV5-1 with TRBJ2-7, with 9 bases aligning to TRBD1. V lost 6 bases, J lost 3 bases, and 10 bases stayed unmatched. The CDR3 totals 15 residues. Germline CDR1 is SGHRS and CDR2 is YFSETQ.

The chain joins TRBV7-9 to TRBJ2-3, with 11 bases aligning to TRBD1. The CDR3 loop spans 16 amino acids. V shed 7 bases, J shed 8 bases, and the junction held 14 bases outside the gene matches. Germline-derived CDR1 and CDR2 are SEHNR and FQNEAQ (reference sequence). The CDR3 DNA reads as TGTGCCAGCACCCCTCGGACAGGGGGCAATTCAGGTACGCAGTATTTT. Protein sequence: CASTPRTGGNSGTQYF.

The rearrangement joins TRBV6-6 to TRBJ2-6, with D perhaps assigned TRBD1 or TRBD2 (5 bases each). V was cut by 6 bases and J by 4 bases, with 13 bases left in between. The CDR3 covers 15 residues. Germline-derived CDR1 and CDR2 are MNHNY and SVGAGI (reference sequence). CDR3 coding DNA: TGTGCCAGCAGCCCCAGGGAGTCCGGGGCCAACGTCCTGACTTTC. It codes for CASSPRESGANVLTF.

This chain's CDR3 is CASSLSPWPGGVQETQYF. CDR3 in DNA: TGTGCCAGCAGTTTAAGTCCGTGGCCAGGGGGAGTCCAAGAGACCCAGTACTTC. The rearrangement joins TRBV12-3 or TRBV12-4 to TRBJ2-5, with 7 bases fitting TRBD1. The CDR3 sequence is 18 residues long. V was pared by 2 bases and J by 1 base, with 13 bases of the junction left unmatched.

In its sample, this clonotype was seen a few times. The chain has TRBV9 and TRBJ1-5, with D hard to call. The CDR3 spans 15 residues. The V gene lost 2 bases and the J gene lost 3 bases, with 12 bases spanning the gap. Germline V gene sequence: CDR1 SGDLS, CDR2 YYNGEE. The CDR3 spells CASSVGGRFNQPQHF. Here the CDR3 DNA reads TGTGCCAGCAGCGTGGGAGGACGGTTCAATCAGCCCCAGCATTTT.

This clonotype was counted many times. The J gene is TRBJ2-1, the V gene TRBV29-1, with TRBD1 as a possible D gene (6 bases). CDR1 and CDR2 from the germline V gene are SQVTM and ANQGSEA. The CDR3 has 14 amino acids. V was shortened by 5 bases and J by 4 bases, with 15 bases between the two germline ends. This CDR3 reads CSVQGPLRYNEQFF. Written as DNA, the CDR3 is TGCAGCGTTCAGGGGCCCCTCAGGTACAATGAGCAGTTCTTC.

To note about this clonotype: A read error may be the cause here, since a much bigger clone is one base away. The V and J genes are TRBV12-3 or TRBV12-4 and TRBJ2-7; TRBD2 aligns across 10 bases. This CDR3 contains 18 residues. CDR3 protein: CASSPPSSGGLQTYERYF. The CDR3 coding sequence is TGTGCCAGCAGTCCCCCGTCTAGCGGGGGTCTCCAAACCTACGAGCGGTACTTC.

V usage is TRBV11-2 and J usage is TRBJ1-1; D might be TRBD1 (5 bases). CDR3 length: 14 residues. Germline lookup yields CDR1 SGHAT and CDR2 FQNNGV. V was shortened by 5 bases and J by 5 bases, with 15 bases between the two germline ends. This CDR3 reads CASSPTARGTEAFF. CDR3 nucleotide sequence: TGTGCCAGCAGCCCGACAGCAAGAGGGACTGAAGCTTTCTTT.